This TCR beta chain was profiled in a study of T cell responses to AZD1222 COVID-19 vaccine. Method: immunoSEQ multiplex PCR; TCRdb's copy keeps in-frame clones and lacks some. The sample lists about 180,000 clones, about 93% occurring once. Germline V gives CDR1 MNHEY, CDR2 SMNVEV (reference sequence). The CDR3 spans 15 residues. With 6 bases clipped from V and 8 bases from J, the junction kept 10 bases outside the gene matches. This rearrangement joins TRBV27 to TRBJ1-6; 7 positions match TRBD1. This receptor was identified in an adult who received the AZD1222 COVID-19 vaccine. This specimen consisted of peripheral blood, obtained 28 days after the second AZD1222 dose. This CDR3 is CASRPGGIWDSPLHF. In DNA, the CDR3 is TGTGCCAGCAGGCCAGGGGGGATCTGGGATTCACCCCTCCACTTT.